One sample yielded the 3 T cell receptor beta chains listed below, sequenced in a study of blood T cell repertoires in COVID-19. The protocol was immunoSEQ multiplex PCR, while the TCRdb copy is restricted to in-frame clones and leaves out a portion. The sample shows around 99,000 clones, 80% of them seen only once. Sample: peripheral blood. The receptor source for this set is a man aged 50-60 years who had recovered from COVID-19.

The table lists this clone with a few counts. Other DNA sequences in this sample translate to the same CDR3. J is TRBJ2-7 and V is TRBV19, with 13 bases matching TRBD2. This CDR3 is 16 amino acids long. CDR1 LNHDA and CDR2 SQIVND come from the germline V gene (reference sequence). J gave up 3 bases and V 1 base, and 3 bases lay outside the gene matches. CDR3: CASSIGLAGGIYEQYF. The CDR3 region has the DNA TGTGCCAGTAGTATAGGACTAGCGGGAGGCATCTACGAGCAGTACTTC. Together with reference TRBV19 and TRBJ2-7, the CDR3 gives the full variable domain: DGGITQSPKYLFRKEGQNVTLSCEQNLNHDAMYWYRQDPGQGLRLIYYSQIVNDFQKGDIAEGYSVSREKKESFPLTVTSAQKNPTAFYLCASSIGLAGGIYEQYFGPGTRLTVT.

The rearrangement links TRBV6-6 to TRBJ1-1; no clear D. The length of the CDR3 is 13 residues. The ends were cut back, 2 bases at V and 6 bases at J, with 10 bases in the middle. Germline V gene sequence: CDR1 MNHNY, CDR2 SVGAGI (reference sequence). The CDR3 bases are TGTGCCAGCAGTTACGGCCAGGATTCTGAAGCTTTCTTT. This sequence encodes CASSYGQDSEAFF.

The chain uses TRBV3-1 (or the pseudogene TRBV3-2) and TRBJ1-6; no firm D call. From germline, CDR1 is LGHDT and CDR2 YNNKEL (reference sequence). This CDR3 spans 15 amino acids. V shed 0 bases and J shed 7 bases, with 10 bases lying between them. The CDR3 is CASSQELGGNSPLHF. Here the CDR3 DNA reads TGTGCCAGCAGCCAAGAACTAGGAGGGAATTCACCCCTCCACTTT.